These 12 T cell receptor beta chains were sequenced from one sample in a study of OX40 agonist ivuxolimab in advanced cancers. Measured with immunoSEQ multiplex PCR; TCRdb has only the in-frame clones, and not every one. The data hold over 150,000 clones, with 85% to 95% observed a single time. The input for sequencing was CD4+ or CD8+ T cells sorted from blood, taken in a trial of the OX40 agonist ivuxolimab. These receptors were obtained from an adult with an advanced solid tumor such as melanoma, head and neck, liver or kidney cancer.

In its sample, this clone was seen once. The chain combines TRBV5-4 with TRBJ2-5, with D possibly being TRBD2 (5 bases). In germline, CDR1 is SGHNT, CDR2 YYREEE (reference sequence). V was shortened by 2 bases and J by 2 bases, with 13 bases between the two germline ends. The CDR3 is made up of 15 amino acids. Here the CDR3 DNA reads TGTGCCAGCAGCTTCCAGCCTAGCCCTCAAGAGACCCAGTACTTC. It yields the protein CASSFQPSPQETQYF.

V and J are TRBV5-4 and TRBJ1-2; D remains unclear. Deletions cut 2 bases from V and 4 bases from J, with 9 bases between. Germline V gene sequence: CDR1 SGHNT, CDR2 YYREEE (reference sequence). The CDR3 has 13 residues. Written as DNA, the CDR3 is TGTGCCAGCAGCTTAGGAACCGGCTATGGCTACACCTTC. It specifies CASSLGTGYGYTF.

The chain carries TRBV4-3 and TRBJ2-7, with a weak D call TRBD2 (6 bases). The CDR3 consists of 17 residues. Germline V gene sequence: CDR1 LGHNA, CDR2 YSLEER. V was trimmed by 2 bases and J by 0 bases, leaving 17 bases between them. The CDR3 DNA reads TGCGCCAGCAGCCAAAATTCCTGGGGGACTGGCTCCTACGAGCAGTACTTC. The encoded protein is CASSQNSWGTGSYEQYF.

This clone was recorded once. CDR3 sequence: CASSIPSGADSGANVLTF. The CDR3 region has the DNA TGTGCCAGTAGTATCCCCAGCGGGGCGGACTCTGGGGCCAACGTCCTGACTTTC. This sequence joins TRBV19 and TRBJ2-6; 7 nucleotides align to TRBD2. This CDR3 is built from 18 residues. CDR1 LNHDA and CDR2 SQIVND come from the germline V gene (reference sequence). The trim removed 3 bases at V and 0 bases at J, leaving 8 bases unmatched.

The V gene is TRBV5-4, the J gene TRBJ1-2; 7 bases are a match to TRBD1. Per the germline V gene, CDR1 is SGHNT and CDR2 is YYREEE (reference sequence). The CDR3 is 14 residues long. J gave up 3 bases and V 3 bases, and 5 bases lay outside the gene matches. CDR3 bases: TGTGCCAGCAGCTACAGGGGTTTGGACTATGGCTACACCTTC. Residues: CASSYRGLDYGYTF.

The CDR3 DNA follows: TGTGCCAGTAGTAAGCCAACTGGAAACACCATATATTTT. Residues: CASSKPTGNTIYF. J is TRBJ1-3 and V is TRBV19, with D uncertain. This CDR3 is 13 amino acids long. CDR1 and CDR2 (germline): LNHDA, SQIVND (reference sequence). V shed 4 bases and J shed 2 bases, with 6 bases lying between them. Drawing the rest from reference TRBV19 and TRBJ1-3, the complete variable domain is DGGITQSPKYLFRKEGQNVTLSCEQNLNHDAMYWYRQDPGQGLRLIYYSQIVNDFQKGDIAEGYSVSREKKESFPLTVTSAQKNPTAFYLCASSKPTGNTIYFGEGSWLTVV.

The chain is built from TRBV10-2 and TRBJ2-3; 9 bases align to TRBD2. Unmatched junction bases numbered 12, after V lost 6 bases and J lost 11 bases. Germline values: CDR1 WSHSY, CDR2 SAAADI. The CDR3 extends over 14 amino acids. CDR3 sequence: CASSIAGDWSRQYF. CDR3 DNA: TGCGCCAGCAGCATAGCGGGGGATTGGTCTCGGCAGTATTTT.

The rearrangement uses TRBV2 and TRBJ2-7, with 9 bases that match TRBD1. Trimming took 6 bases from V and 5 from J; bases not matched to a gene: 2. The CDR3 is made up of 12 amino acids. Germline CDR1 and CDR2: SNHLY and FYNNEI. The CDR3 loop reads CASRDRGHEQYF. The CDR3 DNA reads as TGTGCCAGCAGGGACAGGGGCCACGAGCAGTACTTC.

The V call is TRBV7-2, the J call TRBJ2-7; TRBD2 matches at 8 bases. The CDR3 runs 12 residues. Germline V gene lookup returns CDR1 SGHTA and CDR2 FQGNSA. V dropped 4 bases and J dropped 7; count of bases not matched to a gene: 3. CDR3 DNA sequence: TGTGCCAGCAGCTATAGCGGGGATGAGCAGTACTTC. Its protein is CASSYSGDEQYF.

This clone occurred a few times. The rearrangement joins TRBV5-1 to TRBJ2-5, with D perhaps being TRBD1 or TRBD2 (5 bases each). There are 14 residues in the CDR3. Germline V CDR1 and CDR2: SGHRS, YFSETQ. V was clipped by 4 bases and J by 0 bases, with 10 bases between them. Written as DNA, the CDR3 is TGCGCCAGCAGCGGGACCGGCCACCAAGAGACCCAGTACTTC. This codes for CASSGTGHQETQYF.

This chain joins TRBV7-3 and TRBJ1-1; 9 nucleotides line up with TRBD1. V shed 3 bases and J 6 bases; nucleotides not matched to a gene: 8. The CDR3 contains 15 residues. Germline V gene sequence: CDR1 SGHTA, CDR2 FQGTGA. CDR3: CASSLDDRGRSEAFF. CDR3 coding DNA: TGTGCCAGCAGCTTGGATGACAGGGGGAGGTCTGAAGCTTTCTTT.

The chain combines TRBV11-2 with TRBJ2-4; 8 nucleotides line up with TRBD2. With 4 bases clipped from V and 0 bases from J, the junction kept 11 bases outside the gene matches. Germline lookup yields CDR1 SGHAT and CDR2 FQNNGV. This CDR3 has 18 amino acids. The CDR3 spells CASSSRSGSSLAKNIQYF. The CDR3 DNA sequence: TGTGCCAGCAGCTCCCGAAGCGGGAGTTCGCTAGCCAAAAACATTCAGTACTTC.